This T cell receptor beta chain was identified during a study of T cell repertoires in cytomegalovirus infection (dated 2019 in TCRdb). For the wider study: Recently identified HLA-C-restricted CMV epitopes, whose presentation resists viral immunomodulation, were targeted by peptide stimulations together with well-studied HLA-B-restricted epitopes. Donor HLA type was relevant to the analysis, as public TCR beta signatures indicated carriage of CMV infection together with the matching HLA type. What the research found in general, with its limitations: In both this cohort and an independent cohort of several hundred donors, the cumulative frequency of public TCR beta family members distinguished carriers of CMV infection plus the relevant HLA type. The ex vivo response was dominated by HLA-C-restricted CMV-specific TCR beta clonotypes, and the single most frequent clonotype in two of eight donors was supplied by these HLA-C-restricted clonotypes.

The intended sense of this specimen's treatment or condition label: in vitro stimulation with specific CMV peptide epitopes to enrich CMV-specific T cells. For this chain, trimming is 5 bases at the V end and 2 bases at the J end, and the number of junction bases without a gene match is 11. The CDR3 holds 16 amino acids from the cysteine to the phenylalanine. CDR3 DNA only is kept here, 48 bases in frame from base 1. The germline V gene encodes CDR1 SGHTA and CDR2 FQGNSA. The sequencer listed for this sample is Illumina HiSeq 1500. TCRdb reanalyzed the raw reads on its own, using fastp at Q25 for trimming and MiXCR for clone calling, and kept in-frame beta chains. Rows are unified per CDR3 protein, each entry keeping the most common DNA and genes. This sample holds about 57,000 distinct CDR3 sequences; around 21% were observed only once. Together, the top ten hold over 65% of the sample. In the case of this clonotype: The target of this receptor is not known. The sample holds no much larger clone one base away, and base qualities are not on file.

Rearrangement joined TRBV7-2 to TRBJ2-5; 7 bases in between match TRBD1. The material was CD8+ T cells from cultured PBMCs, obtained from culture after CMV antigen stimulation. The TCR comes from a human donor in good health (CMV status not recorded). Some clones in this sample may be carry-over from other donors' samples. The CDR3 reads CASSTMTGRDQETQYF. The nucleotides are TGTGCCAGCAGCACCATGACAGGGCGCGATCAAGAGACCCAGTACTTC. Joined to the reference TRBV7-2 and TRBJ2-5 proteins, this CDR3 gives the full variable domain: GAGVSQSPSNKVTEKGKDVELRCDPISGHTALYWYRQSLGQGLEFLIYFQGNSAPDKSGLPSDRFSAERTGGSVSTLTIQRTQQEDSAVYLCASSTMTGRDQETQYFGPGTRLLVL.